The sequence of this T cell receptor beta chain was determined in a study of blood T cell repertoires in COVID-19. Study information: Collection of acute and convalescent COVID-19 samples took place in the United States, Italy and Spain. In each case, the material was cDNA or gDNA derived from T cells, B-cell-depleted T cells, or PBMCs.

The study assigned cohorts using participant-reported clinical history. A few counts support this clone. V was clipped by 1 base and J by 4 bases, with 10 bases between them. This CDR3 contains 14 residues. The V gene's germline CDR1 is LGHDT and CDR2 YNNKEL (reference sequence). Authors' processing steps: The assay estimated nucleated cells by amplifying reference gene primers. Sequencing was performed with immunoSEQ multiplex PCR; in TCRdb, only in-frame clones are kept and a portion is missing. V and J calls and clone size follow that table, whereas D and trimming were derived from the DNA. Among under 300,000 clones, approximately 84% were seen once, and the ten largest hold roughly 6.7%.

Material: PBMCs or T cells enriched from blood (not recorded which). The chain links TRBV3-1 (or the pseudogene TRBV3-2) to TRBJ1-2; D is possibly TRBD1 (5 bases). This clonotype was obtained from a woman aged 50 to 60 who had been exposed to COVID-19. DNA for the CDR3: TGTGCCAGCAGCCAAGGGGGCCAGGTCTATGGCTACACCTTC. The encoded protein is CASSQGGQVYGYTF.